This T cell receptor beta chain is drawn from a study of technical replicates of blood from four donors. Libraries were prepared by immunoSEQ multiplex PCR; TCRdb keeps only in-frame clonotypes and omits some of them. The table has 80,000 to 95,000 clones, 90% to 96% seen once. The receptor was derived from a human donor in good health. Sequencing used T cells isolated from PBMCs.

The chain's CDR3 is CASSRQGEAGELFF. Written as DNA, the CDR3 is TGTGCCAGTAGTAGGCAGGGGGAGGCCGGGGAGCTGTTTTTT. The chain employs TRBV19 and TRBJ2-2, with a tentative D call TRBD1 (7 bases). With 4 bases removed from V and 6 bases from J, the gap between germline ends came to 12 bases. Per germline, CDR1 LNHDA and CDR2 SQIVND (reference sequence). The CDR3 has 14 amino acids.